This TCR beta chain was identified during a study of response to subunit inactivated influenza vaccine. Whole-study results and caveats: Seasonal influenza vaccination, on each occasion, was suggested by the authors to recruit few new T cells.

MiXCR, applied by TCRdb to the RT-PCR reads, yields one record per CDR3 protein. The sample has around 480,000 distinct CDR3 sequences; roughly 11% are singletons. The CDR3 contains 17 residues. CDR1 and CDR2 from the germline V gene are LGHNA and YNFKEQ. With V trimmed by 0 bases and J by 7 bases, 8 bases remained unmatched. As to this clonotype: Its antigen is unknown.

The source of this sequence is a man aged 45-60 years who received an inactivated influenza vaccine. The material was PBMCs from blood, obtained roughly 46 days after vaccination. This sequence joins TRBV4-2 and TRBJ2-1; 11 bases are shared with TRBD1. CDR3 residues: CASSQDGRTGGLNEQFF. The CDR3 DNA reads TGTGCCAGCAGCCAAGATGGCCGGACAGGGGGCTTGAATGAGCAGTTCTTC.